This T cell receptor (beta chain) is drawn from a study of T cells in Graves' hyperthyroidism and ophthalmopathy. For the study at large: Peripheral blood was secured at the point of initial diagnosis, before any treatment.

What was amplified from RNA transcripts were TCR beta CDR3 regions. The TCR CDR3 first-round RT-PCR relied on the HTBI primer set. MiXCR, run by TCRdb on the multiplex PCR reads, gives a single entry per CDR3 protein. The sample holds hundreds of thousands of distinct CDR3 sequences; 38% are singletons and the top ten take roughly 8.3%. The trim removed 6 bases at V and 2 bases at J, leaving 9 bases unmatched. There are 15 residues in the CDR3. Germline V CDR1 and CDR2: SNHLY, FYNNEI. The sequence was obtained from a man aged 18 to 30 with Graves' hyperthyroidism. Sequencing was performed on blood. The chain carries TRBV2 and TRBJ2-5; 7 positions match TRBD1. The CDR3: CASSSTGPTQETQYF. The CDR3 bases are TGTGCCAGCAGCTCGACAGGGCCGACACAAGAGACCCAGTACTTC.